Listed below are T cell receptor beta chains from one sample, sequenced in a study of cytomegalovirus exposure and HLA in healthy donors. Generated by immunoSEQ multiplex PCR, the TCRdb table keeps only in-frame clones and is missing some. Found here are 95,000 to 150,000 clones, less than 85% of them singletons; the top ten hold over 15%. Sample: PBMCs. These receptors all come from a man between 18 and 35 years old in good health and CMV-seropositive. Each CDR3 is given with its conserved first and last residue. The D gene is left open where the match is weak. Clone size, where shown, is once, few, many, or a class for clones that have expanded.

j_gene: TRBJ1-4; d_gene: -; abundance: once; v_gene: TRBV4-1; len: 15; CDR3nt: TGCGCCAGCAGCCAAAAATCTGCAACTAATGAAAAACTGTTTTTT; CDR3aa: CASSQKSATNEKLFF
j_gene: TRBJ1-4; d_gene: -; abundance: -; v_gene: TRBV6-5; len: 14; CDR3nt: TGTGCCAGCAGTTATCTAGGGGATAATGAAAAACTGTTTTTT; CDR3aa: CASSYLGDNEKLFF
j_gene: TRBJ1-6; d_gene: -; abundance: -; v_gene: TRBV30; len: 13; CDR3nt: TGTGCCTGGAGGAGATCGAATAATTCACCCCTCCACTTT; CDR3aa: CAWRRSNNSPLHF
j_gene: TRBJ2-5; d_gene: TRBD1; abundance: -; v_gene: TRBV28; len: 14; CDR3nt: TGTGCCGCAAAACAGGGGTGGGATCAAGAGACCCAGTACTTC; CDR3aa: CAAKQGWDQETQYF
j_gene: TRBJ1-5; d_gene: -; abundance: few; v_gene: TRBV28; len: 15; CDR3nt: TGTGCCAGCAGTTTTTATATGGCCAGCAATCAGCCCCAGCATTTT; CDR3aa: CASSFYMASNQPQHF
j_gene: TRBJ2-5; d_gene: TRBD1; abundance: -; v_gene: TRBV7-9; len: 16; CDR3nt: TGTGCCAGCAGCTCCAGGACAGGGGCAGACCAAGAGACCCAGTACTTC; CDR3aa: CASSSRTGADQETQYF
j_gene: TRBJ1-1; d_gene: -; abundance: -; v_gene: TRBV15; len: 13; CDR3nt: TGTGCCACCAGCGGGACTTATAGCGCTGAAGCTTTCTTT; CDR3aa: CATSGTYSAEAFF
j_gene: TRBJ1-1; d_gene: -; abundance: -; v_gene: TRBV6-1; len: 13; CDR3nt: TGTGCCAGCGCTGGGAGACAGAACACTGAAGCTTTCTTT; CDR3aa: CASAGRQNTEAFF
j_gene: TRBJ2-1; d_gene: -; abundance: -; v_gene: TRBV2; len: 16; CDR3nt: TGTGCCAGCAGTGAAGGTGGGGCCGCGCCCTACAATGAGCAGTTCTTC; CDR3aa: CASSEGGAAPYNEQFF
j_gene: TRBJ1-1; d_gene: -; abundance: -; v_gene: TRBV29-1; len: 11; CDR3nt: TGCAGCGGGACAGAGAACACTGAAGCTTTCTTT; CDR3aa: CSGTENTEAFF
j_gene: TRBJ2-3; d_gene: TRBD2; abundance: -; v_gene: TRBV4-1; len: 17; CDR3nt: TGCGCCAGCAGCCCCTCAGGGGTACTAGCGGGACCGGATACGCAGTATTTT; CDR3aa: CASSPSGVLAGPDTQYF
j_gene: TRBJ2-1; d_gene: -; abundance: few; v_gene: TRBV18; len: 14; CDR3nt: TGTGCCAGCTCCAGGGACTTGGCGGGCAATGAGCAGTTCTTC; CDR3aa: CASSRDLAGNEQFF
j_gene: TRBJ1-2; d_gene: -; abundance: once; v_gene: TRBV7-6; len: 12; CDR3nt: TGTGCCAGCAGCTCTCAGGGGACCCGCTACACCTTC; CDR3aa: CASSSQGTRYTF
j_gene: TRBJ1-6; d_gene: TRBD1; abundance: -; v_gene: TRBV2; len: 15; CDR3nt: TGTGCCAGCAGCGACGGGACAGGACTCAATCCACCCCTCCACTTT; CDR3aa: CASSDGTGLNPPLHF
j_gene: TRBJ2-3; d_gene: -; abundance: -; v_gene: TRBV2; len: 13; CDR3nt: TGTGCCAGCAGGGGCCGTAGCACAGATACGCAGTATTTT; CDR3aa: CASRGRSTDTQYF
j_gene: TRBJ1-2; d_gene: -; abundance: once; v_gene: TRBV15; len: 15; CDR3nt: TGTGCCACCAGCAGCCTACAGGGTTATGGGCATGGCTACACCTTC; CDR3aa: CATSSLQGYGHGYTF
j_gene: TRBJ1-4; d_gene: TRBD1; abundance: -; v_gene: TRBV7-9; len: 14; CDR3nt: TGTGCCAGCAGCCTGGGGACAGCTGATGAAAAACTGTTTTTT; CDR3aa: CASSLGTADEKLFF
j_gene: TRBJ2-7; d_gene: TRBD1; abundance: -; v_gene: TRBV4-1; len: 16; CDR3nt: TGCGCCAGCAGCCAAGAGGAGACAGGGGACTCCTACGAGCAGTACTTC; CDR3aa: CASSQEETGDSYEQYF
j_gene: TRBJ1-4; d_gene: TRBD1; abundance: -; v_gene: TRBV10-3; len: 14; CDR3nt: TGTGCCATCAGTGAGGGAGGGACAGGGGAAAAACTGTTTTTT; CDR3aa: CAISEGGTGEKLFF
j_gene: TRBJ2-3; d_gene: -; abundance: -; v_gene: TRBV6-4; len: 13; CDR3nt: TGTGCCAGCAGTGGTAGCGGCACAGATACGCAGTATTTT; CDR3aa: CASSGSGTDTQYF
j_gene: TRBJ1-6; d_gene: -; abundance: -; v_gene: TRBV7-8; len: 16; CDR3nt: TGTGCCAGCAGCTTGCTACAGACCTCCTATAATTCACCCCTCCACTTT; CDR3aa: CASSLLQTSYNSPLHF
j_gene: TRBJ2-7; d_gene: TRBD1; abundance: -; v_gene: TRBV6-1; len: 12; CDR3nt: TGTGCCAGCACCTGGGGACAGGGCGAGCAGTACTTC; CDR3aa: CASTWGQGEQYF
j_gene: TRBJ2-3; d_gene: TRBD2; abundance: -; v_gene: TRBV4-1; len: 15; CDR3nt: TGCGCCAGCAGCCGGGATAGCGGGATGACAGATACGCAGTATTTT; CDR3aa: CASSRDSGMTDTQYF
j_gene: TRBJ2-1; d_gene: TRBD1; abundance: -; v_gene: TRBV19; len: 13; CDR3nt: TGTGCCAGTGGGCCAGGGGGCGAGAATGAGCAGTTCTTC; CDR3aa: CASGPGGENEQFF
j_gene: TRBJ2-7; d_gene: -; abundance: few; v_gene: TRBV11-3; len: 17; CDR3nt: TGTGCCAGCAGCTTAGAGAGGGCCGGCGGTGAACCCTACGAGCAGTACTTC; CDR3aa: CASSLERAGGEPYEQYF
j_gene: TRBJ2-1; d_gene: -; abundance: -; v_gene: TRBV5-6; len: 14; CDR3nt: TGTGCCAGCAGCTTGGGACTTGACTACAATGAGCAGTTCTTC; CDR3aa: CASSLGLDYNEQFF
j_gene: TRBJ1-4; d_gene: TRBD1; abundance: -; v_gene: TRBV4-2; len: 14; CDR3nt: TGTGCCAGCAGCCGTCAGGGGGAAGGTGAAAAACTGTTTTTT; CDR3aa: CASSRQGEGEKLFF
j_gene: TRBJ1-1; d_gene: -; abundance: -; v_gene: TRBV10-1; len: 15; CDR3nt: TGCGCCAGCAGTGAGACAAGGGGCGCGAACACTGAAGCTTTCTTT; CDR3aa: CASSETRGANTEAFF
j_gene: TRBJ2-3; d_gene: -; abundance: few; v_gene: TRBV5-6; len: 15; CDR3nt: TGTGCCAGCAGCTTGGCAGGGTCCTTCACAGATACGCAGTATTTT; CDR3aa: CASSLAGSFTDTQYF
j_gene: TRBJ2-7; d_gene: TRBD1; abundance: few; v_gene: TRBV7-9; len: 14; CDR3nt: TGTGCCAGCAGGAGACAGGGGGCGCAGGACGAGCAGTACTTC; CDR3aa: CASRRQGAQDEQYF
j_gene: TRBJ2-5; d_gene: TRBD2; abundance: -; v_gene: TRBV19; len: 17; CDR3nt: TGTGCCAGTAGTTGGGGAGGACTAGCGGGGACCCCAAGGACCCAGTACTTC; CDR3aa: CASSWGGLAGTPRTQYF
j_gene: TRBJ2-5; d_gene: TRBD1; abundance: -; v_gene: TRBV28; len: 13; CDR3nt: TGTGCCAGCAGACGACAGGGTCCCGAGACCCAGTACTTC; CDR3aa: CASRRQGPETQYF
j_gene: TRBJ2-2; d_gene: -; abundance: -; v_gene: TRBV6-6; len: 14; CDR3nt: TGTGCCAGCATGCGGGACCGGAACACCGGGGAGCTGTTTTTT; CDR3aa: CASMRDRNTGELFF
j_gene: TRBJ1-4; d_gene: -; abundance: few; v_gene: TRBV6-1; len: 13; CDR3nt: TGTGCCAGCAGTGAAGGTGGACAGAAAAAACTGTTTTTT; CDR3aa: CASSEGGQKKLFF
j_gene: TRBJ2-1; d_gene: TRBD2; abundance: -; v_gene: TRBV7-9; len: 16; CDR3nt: TGTGCCAGCAGCCCGACTAGCGGGGGGAGGGTGGATGAGCAGTTCTTC; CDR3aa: CASSPTSGGRVDEQFF
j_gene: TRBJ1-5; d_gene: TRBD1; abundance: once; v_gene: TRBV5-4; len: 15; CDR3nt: TGTGCCAGCAGCTCGGGACAGGGACGCAATCAGCCCCAGCATTTT; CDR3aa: CASSSGQGRNQPQHF
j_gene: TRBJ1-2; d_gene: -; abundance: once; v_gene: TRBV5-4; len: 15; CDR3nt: TGTGCCAGCAGCTTGGGAGGGAACTTGAACTATGGCTACACCTTC; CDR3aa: CASSLGGNLNYGYTF
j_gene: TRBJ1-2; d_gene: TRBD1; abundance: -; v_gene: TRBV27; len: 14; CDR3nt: TGTGCCAGCAGTCCCGGGACAGGGTTCTTTGGCTACACCTTC; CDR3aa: CASSPGTGFFGYTF
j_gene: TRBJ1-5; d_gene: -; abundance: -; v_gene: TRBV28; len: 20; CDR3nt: TGTGCCAGCAGTTTATTCCTCTCGTCCGGGGGCGGGGGTAGCAATCAGCCCCAGCATTTT; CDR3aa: CASSLFLSSGGGGSNQPQHF
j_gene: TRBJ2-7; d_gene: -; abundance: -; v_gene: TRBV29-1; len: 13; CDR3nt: TGCAGCGTTGCCTGGCAAACCTCCTACGAGCAGTACTTC; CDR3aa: CSVAWQTSYEQYF
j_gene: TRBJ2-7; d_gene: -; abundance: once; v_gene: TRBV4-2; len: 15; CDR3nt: TGTGCCAGCAGCCAAACACCGGGACTCGTCTACGAGCAGTACTTC; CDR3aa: CASSQTPGLVYEQYF